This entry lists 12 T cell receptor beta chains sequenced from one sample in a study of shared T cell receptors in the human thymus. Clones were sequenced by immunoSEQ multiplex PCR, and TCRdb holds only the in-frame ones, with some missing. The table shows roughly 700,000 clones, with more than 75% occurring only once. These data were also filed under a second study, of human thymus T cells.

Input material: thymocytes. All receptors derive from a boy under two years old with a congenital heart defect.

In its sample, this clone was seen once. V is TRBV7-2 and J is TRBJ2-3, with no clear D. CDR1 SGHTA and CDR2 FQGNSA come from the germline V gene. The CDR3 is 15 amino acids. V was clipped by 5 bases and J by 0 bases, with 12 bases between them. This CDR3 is CASSARNASTDTQYF. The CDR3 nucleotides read TGTGCCAGCAGCGCCAGGAACGCTAGCACAGATACGCAGTATTTT.

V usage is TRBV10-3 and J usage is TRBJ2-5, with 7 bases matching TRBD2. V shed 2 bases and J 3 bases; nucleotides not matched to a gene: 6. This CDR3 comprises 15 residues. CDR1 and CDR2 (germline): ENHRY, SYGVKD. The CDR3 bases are TGTGCCATCAGTGAGGGAGCGGGGCGAGAAGAGACCCAGTACTTC. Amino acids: CAISEGAGREETQYF.

CDR3 amino acids: CASSFRGGYTF. CDR3 coding DNA: TGTGCCAGCAGCTTCAGGGGTGGCTACACCTTC. The chain joins TRBV11-2 to TRBJ1-2, with D perhaps matching TRBD1 (6 bases). With 3 bases removed from V and 7 bases from J, the gap between germline ends came to 6 bases. Germline loops: CDR1 SGHAT, CDR2 FQNNGV. The CDR3 sequence is 11 residues long.

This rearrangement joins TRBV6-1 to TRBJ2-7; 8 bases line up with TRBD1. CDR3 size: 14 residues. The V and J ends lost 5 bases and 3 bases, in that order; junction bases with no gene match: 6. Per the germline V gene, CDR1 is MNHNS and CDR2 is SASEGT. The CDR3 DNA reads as TGTGCCAGCAGTCCTGGACAGGGATTCTACGAGCAGTACTTC. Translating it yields CASSPGQGFYEQYF.

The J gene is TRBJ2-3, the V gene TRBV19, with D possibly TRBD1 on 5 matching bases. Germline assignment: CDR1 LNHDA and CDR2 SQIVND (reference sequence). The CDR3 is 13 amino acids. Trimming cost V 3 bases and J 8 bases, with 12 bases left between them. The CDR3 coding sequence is TGTGCCAGTAGTATTAGGGGCCCTGGTACGCAGTATTTT. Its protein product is CASSIRGPGTQYF.

The CDR3 DNA follows: TGTGCCAGCAGTTTCGGACAGGGGAATCAGCCCCAGCATTTT. The encoded protein is CASSFGQGNQPQHF. V and J are TRBV28 and TRBJ1-5; TRBD1 agrees at 9 bases. The CDR3 loop spans 14 amino acids. The germline V gene has CDR1 MDHEN and CDR2 SYDVKM. The V and J ends lost 3 bases and 4 bases, in that order; junction bases with no gene match: 1.

In nucleotides, the CDR3 is TGTGCCAGCAGCCCGTCGGACAGGGGGCGGACCGGGGAGCTGTTTTTT. Its protein is CASSPSDRGRTGELFF. The chain uses TRBV7-2 and TRBJ2-2, with 11 bases identical to TRBD1. V lost 5 bases and J lost 5; bases outside the gene matches: 7. Per the germline V gene, CDR1 is SGHTA and CDR2 is FQGNSA. The CDR3 covers 16 residues.

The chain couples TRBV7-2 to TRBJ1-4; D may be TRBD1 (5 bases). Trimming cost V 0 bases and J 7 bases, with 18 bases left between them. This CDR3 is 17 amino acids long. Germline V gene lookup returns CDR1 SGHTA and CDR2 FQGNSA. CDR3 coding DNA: TGTGCCAGCAGCTTAGCGCAAAGGGAATCAGGGTCTGAAAAACTGTTTTTT. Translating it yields CASSLAQRESGSEKLFF.

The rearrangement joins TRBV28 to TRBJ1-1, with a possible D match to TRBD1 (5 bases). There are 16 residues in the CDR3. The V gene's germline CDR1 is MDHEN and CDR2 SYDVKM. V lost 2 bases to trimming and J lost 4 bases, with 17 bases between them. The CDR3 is CASSLVLGAGPTEAFF. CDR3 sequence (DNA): TGTGCCAGCAGTTTAGTCCTAGGAGCAGGGCCCACTGAAGCTTTCTTT.

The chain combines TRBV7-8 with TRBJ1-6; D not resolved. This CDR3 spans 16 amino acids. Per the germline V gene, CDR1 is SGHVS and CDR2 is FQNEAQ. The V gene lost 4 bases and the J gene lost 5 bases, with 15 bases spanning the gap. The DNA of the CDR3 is TGTGCCAGCAGCTCGGGCGTCGAGCGGAATAATTCACCCCTCCACTTT. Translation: CASSSGVERNNSPLHF.

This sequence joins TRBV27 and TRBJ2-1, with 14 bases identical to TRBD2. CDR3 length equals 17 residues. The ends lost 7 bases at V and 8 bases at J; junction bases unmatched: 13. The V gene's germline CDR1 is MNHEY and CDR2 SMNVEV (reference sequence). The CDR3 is CASIPLGGTSGRDEQFF. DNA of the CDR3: TGTGCCAGCATCCCTCTTGGAGGGACTAGCGGGAGAGATGAGCAGTTCTTC.

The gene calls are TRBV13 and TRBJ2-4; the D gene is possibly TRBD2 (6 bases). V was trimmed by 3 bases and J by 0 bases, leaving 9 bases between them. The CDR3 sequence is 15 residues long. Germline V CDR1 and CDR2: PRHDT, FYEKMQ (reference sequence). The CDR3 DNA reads TGTGCCAGCAGCTTTGGGGGGTTAGCCAAAAACATTCAGTACTTC. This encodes CASSFGGLAKNIQYF.